The next 17 T cell receptor beta chains were all read from a single sample in a study of blood T cell repertoires in COVID-19. TCRdb keeps only in-frame clones here, not all; method: immunoSEQ multiplex PCR. The sample lists about 200,000 clones; roughly 88% were seen once. Input material: PBMCs or T cells enriched from blood (not recorded which). The receptors originated from a man in his forties or fifties with acute COVID-19.

The chain employs TRBV12-3 or TRBV12-4 and TRBJ1-2; D not resolved. The V gene lost 3 bases and the J gene lost 5 bases, with 10 bases spanning the gap. The CDR3 has 13 residues. CDR3 amino acids: CASSLGSKYGYTF. The CDR3 nucleotides are TGTGCCAGCAGTTTGGGCAGCAAGTATGGCTACACCTTC.

The chain joins TRBV6-2 or TRBV6-3 to TRBJ1-2; no firm D call. CDR1 and CDR2 (germline): MNHEY, SVGEGT. The length of the CDR3 is 11 residues. Trimming took 4 bases from V and 4 from J, leaving 4 bases between them. The CDR3 nucleotides are TGTGCCAGCAGTTTCGGCTATGGCTACACCTTC. Residues: CASSFGYGYTF.

The chain is built from TRBV5-8 and TRBJ1-4, with D perhaps TRBD1 (6 bases). Germline values: CDR1 SGHTS, CDR2 YDEGEE. Trimming stripped 4 bases from V and 1 base from J, with 17 bases between. This CDR3 region has 17 residues. The CDR3 nucleotides read TGTGCCAGCAGCCAGGGGCAGGAGTCGGGAACTAATGAAAAACTGTTTTTT. Translation gives CASSQGQESGTNEKLFF.

V and J are TRBV3-1 (or the pseudogene TRBV3-2) and TRBJ2-7; TRBD2 matches 11 bases. V shed 1 base and J 1 base; nucleotides not matched to a gene: 9. CDR3 length: 18 residues. CDR1 is LGHDT and CDR2 is YNNKEL in the germline V gene (reference sequence). CDR3 sequence (DNA): TGTGCCAGCAGCCAAGTTGGACTAGCGGGCTACCCTTCCTACGAGCAGTACTTC. Translating it yields CASSQVGLAGYPSYEQYF.

The chain couples TRBV6-5 to TRBJ1-1; no definite D call. There are 12 residues in the CDR3. V was shortened by 6 bases and J by 1 base, with 6 bases between the two germline ends. Germline CDR1 reads MNHEY; CDR2 reads SVGAGI. CDR3 region: CASRPGNTEAFF. The CDR3 DNA sequence: TGTGCCAGCAGACCCGGGAACACTGAAGCTTTCTTT.

Written as DNA, the CDR3 is TGTGCCACCAGCAGAGGGAGGCAGAACTATGGCTACACCTTC. As protein: CATSRGRQNYGYTF. The chain is built from TRBV15 and TRBJ1-2; no clear D. Germline V gene data show CDR1 as LNHNV and CDR2 as YYDKDF (reference sequence). The CDR3 is made up of 14 amino acids. V shed 1 base and J shed 2 bases, with 8 bases lying between them.

V and J are TRBV5-8 and TRBJ1-1; D remains ambiguous. This CDR3 is built from 11 residues. Germline-derived CDR1 and CDR2 are SGHTS and YDEGEE. The V end was cut by 4 bases, the J end by 11 bases, with 12 bases between. The CDR3, as DNA: TGTGCCAGCAGCCCTACGATAACGGCTTTCTTT. It is translated as CASSPTITAFF.

J is TRBJ2-5 and V is TRBV2; TRBD1 matches 8 bases. This CDR3 has 13 amino acids. Germline-derived CDR1 and CDR2 are SNHLY and FYNNEI. V lost 6 bases to trimming and J lost 2 bases; unmatched junction nucleotides: 2. The CDR3 sequence: CASSRDRQETQYF. CDR3 nucleotides: TGTGCCAGCAGCCGGGACAGGCAAGAGACCCAGTACTTC.

The chain joins TRBV6-2 or TRBV6-3 to TRBJ2-4; 11 bases agree with TRBD1. V lost 6 bases, J lost 2 bases, and 3 bases stayed unmatched. The CDR3 totals 15 residues. Looked up from germline, CDR1 is MNHEY and CDR2 is SVGEGT. For the CDR3, the DNA is TGTGCCAGCAGCGGGACAGGGGGATCCAAAAACATTCAGTACTTC. This sequence encodes CASSGTGGSKNIQYF.

This chain uses TRBV28 with TRBJ1-2; no reliable D call. V was pared by 3 bases and J by 0 bases, with 8 bases between. This CDR3 spans 14 amino acids. Germline CDR1 reads MDHEN; CDR2 reads SYDVKM. The CDR3 is CASSLPSTNYGYTF. The CDR3, as DNA: TGTGCCAGCAGTTTGCCCTCTACTAACTATGGCTACACCTTC.

This clone was picked up a small number of times. V and J are TRBV7-6 and TRBJ2-1; 13 nucleotides align to TRBD2. The ends lost 5 bases at V and 5 bases at J; junction bases unmatched: 9. This CDR3 region has 17 residues. The germline CDR1 and CDR2 sequences are SGHVS and FNYEAQ. CDR3 nucleotide sequence: TGTGCCAGCAGCCCTCTAATGACTAGCGGGAGGAACAATGAGCAGTTCTTC. Its protein product is CASSPLMTSGRNNEQFF.

CDR3 amino acids: CASSRMGDFMAGYTF. In DNA form, the CDR3 reads TGTGCCAGCAGCCGAATGGGAGACTTTATGGCGGGCTACACCTTC. The chain carries TRBV3-1 (or the pseudogene TRBV3-2) and TRBJ1-2; D ambiguous. The V and J ends lost 4 bases and 8 bases respectively, with 20 bases between them. Germline lookup yields CDR1 LGHDT and CDR2 YNNKEL (reference sequence). This CDR3 is built from 15 residues.

The gene calls are TRBV18 and TRBJ2-3; the D gene is possibly TRBD1 (6 bases). Germline V lookup: CDR1 KGHSH, CDR2 LQKENI. The CDR3 totals 18 residues. Trimming stripped 1 base from V and 6 bases from J, with 23 bases between. For the CDR3, the DNA is TGTGCCAGCTCACCACTCCAGGGGAGTGGGGTCCATGGGGATACGCAGTATTTT. Translated, it gives CASSPLQGSGVHGDTQYF.

Notes on this clone: Germline and junction disagree at one end, which may indicate a read error. The rearrangement uses TRBV4-1 and TRBJ2-4; D possibly corresponds to TRBD1 (6 bases). Germline V gene lookup returns CDR1 MGHRA and CDR2 YSYEKL. This CDR3 has 11 amino acids. The CDR3 DNA sequence: TGCGCCAGCGGCCAAAACCAGGGGCAGTACTTC. It translates to CASGQNQGQYF.

The J gene is TRBJ2-5, the V gene TRBV7-2; D unresolved. This CDR3 has 15 residues. Per germline, CDR1 SGHTA and CDR2 FQGNSA. The V end was cut by 5 bases, the J end by 7 bases, with 20 bases between. This CDR3 is CASSPRLPAIVTQYF. The CDR3 nucleotides read TGTGCCAGCAGCCCCCGCCTCCCAGCGATAGTGACCCAGTACTTC.

V usage is TRBV7-9 and J usage is TRBJ1-5, with D unclear. The germline V and J ends were trimmed by 1 base and 9 bases, with 13 bases remaining between them. Germline CDR1 and CDR2: SEHNR and FQNEAQ (reference sequence). This CDR3 has 14 amino acids. CDR3 residues: CASSLGGGGPPQHF. DNA for the CDR3: TGTGCCAGCAGCTTAGGGGGTGGAGGGCCGCCCCAGCATTTT.

The chain couples TRBV30 to TRBJ2-3; D possibly corresponds to TRBD2 (6 bases). Germline loops: CDR1 GTSNPN, CDR2 SVGIG (reference sequence). With 6 bases removed from V and 7 bases from J, the gap between germline ends came to 23 bases. The CDR3 is made up of 15 amino acids. Here the CDR3 DNA reads TGTGCCTGCACTTGGGGGACTCCCCCTGTTAATACGCAGTATTTT. Its translation is CACTWGTPPVNTQYF. Using reference TRBV30 and TRBJ2-3 for the parts outside the CDR3, the full variable domain is SQTIHQWPATLVQPVGSPLSLECTVEGTSNPNLYWYRQAAGRGLQLLFYSVGIGQISSEVPQNLSASRPQDRQFILSSKKLLLSDSGFYLCACTWGTPPVNTQYFGPGTRLTVL.